This is a list of T cell receptor beta chains from one sample in a study of T cell responses to AZD1222 COVID-19 vaccine. Using immunoSEQ multiplex PCR, the repertoire was profiled, and TCRdb retains in-frame clones only, with some absent. Of 100,000 to 140,000 clones in the sample, around 90% were seen once. The specimen was peripheral blood, collected on day 0 of AZD1222 vaccination. The receptors originated from an adult in good health. Both conserved end residues are part of each CDR3. D genes are given only for firm matches. Clone size, where shown, is once, few, many, or a class for clones that have expanded.

>NA|TRBD1|TRBJ2-2|TRBV15
CATSRDWPGQGNTGELFF
TGTGCCACCAGCAGAGATTGGCCGGGACAGGGGAATACCGGGGAGCTGTTTTTT
>NA|TRBD1|TRBJ2-2|TRBV7-6
CASSLIGDRNAGELFF
TGTGCCAGCAGCTTAATTGGGGACAGGAACGCCGGGGAGCTGTTTTTT
>NA|TRBD1|TRBJ1-5|TRBV18
CATAGTDNQPQHF
TGTGCCACCGCCGGGACAGACAATCAGCCCCAGCATTTT
>NA|NA|TRBJ1-4|TRBV12-3/TRBV12-4
CASSGGGEEKLFF
TGTGCCAGCAGTGGGGGGGGAGAAGAAAAACTGTTTTTT
>NA|TRBD2|TRBJ2-5|TRBV5-4
CASTTTGGGGAKTQYF
TGTGCCAGCACCACCACTGGGGGCGGGGGGGCGAAGACCCAGTACTTC
>once|NA|TRBJ1-4|TRBV7-8
CASSLAPPGIREKLFF
TGTGCCAGCAGCTTAGCCCCCCCAGGGATTAGGGAAAAACTGTTTTTT
>NA|TRBD1|TRBJ1-1|TRBV10-3
CAISEGAGVEAFF
TGTGCCATCAGCGAGGGGGCAGGAGTTGAAGCTTTCTTT
>NA|NA|TRBJ2-2|TRBV7-3
CASSLGQMGSGELFF
TGTGCCAGCAGCTTAGGTCAGATGGGGTCCGGGGAGCTGTTTTTT
>once|NA|TRBJ1-6|TRBV6-4
CASSDSPYNSPLHF
TGTGCCAGCAGTGACAGCCCTTATAATTCACCCCTCCACTTT
>NA|NA|TRBJ2-7|TRBV7-2
CASSLPGLDPRSSYEQYF
TGTGCCAGCAGCTTACCGGGACTGGATCCCAGAAGCTCCTACGAGCAGTACTTC
>NA|TRBD2|TRBJ2-1|TRBV6-6
CASSRRTSGNNEQFF
TGTGCCAGCAGTCGACGGACTAGCGGGAACAATGAGCAGTTCTTC
>NA|TRBD2|TRBJ2-7|TRBV13
CASSPEWGLAGTYEQYF
TGTGCCAGCAGCCCCGAATGGGGACTAGCGGGGACCTACGAGCAGTACTTC
>NA|NA|TRBJ1-2|TRBV9
CASSVEEGGGYTF
TGTGCCAGCAGCGTAGAGGAGGGAGGTGGCTACACCTTC
>NA|NA|TRBJ1-2|TRBV9
CASSGEYRDAIDGYTF
TGTGCCAGCAGCGGAGAGTACAGGGACGCAATCGATGGCTACACCTTC
>NA|NA|TRBJ2-3|TRBV2
CASTDTSTDTQYF
TGTGCCAGCACGGATACTAGCACAGATACGCAGTATTTT
>once|NA|TRBJ2-3|TRBV10-3
CAAQGRNTDTQYF
TGTGCCGCACAGGGTCGGAACACAGATACGCAGTATTTT
>NA|TRBD1|TRBJ1-2|TRBV5-4
CASSLDGTVYGYTF
TGTGCCAGCAGCTTGGATGGGACAGTCTATGGCTACACCTTC
>NA|NA|TRBJ2-5|TRBV10-3
CAIADSGETQYF
TGTGCCATCGCGGACAGCGGAGAGACCCAGTACTTC
>NA|NA|TRBJ2-7|TRBV7-2
CASSLAGGLKLEQYF
TGTGCCAGCAGCTTAGCGGGGGGGCTGAAGCTCGAGCAGTACTTC
>NA|NA|TRBJ1-1|TRBV9
CASSVEGNTEAFF
TGTGCCAGCAGCGTAGAAGGCAACACTGAAGCTTTCTTT
>NA|NA|TRBJ2-7|TRBV11-2
CASSSNKGLRLYEQYF
TGTGCCAGCAGCTCAAACAAGGGACTCCGCCTCTACGAGCAGTACTTC
>NA|TRBD2|TRBJ2-5|TRBV25-1
CASGRTSGMIVETQYF
TGTGCCAGTGGGCGGACTAGCGGGATGATAGTGGAGACCCAGTACTTC
>NA|TRBD1|TRBJ2-7|TRBV7-2
CASRGQGYYEQYF
TGTGCCAGCCGGGGACAGGGATACTACGAGCAGTACTTC
>NA|TRBD1|TRBJ2-1|TRBV4-1
CASSPGGDEQFF
TGCGCCAGCAGCCCAGGGGGCGATGAGCAGTTCTTC
>NA|NA|TRBJ2-7|TRBV6-2/TRBV6-3
CASSYAEEQYF
TGTGCCAGCAGTTATGCGGAGGAGCAGTACTTC
>NA|NA|TRBJ1-1|TRBV12-3/TRBV12-4
CASSLYGTEAFF
TGTGCCAGCAGTTTATACGGCACTGAAGCTTTCTTT
>once|NA|TRBJ1-6|TRBV21-1
CASVQGVAAPLHF
TGTGCCAGCGTACAGGGGGTGGCGGCACCCCTCCACTTT
>NA|TRBD2|TRBJ2-1|TRBV6-5
CASSSRHGGGNEQFF
TGTGCCAGCAGTAGTAGACACGGCGGGGGCAATGAGCAGTTCTTC
>NA|NA|TRBJ1-3|TRBV7-9
CASSLGSGNTIYF
TGTGCCAGCAGCCTGGGTTCTGGAAACACCATATATTTT
>NA|NA|TRBJ1-4|TRBV4-3
CASSQALGNEKLFF
TGCGCCAGCAGCCAAGCTTTGGGAAATGAAAAACTGTTTTTT
>NA|TRBD1|TRBJ1-2|TRBV14
CASSLGATGGRKTF
TGTGCCAGCAGCCTAGGTGCCACAGGGGGGAGAAAAACCTTC
>NA|NA|TRBJ2-2|TRBV25-1
CASSERVYSTGELFF
TGTGCCAGCAGTGAACGAGTCTATTCGACCGGGGAGCTGTTTTTT
>NA|NA|TRBJ1-4|TRBV18
CASSPRGTNEKLFF
TGTGCCAGCTCACCACGGGGAACTAATGAAAAACTGTTTTTT
>few|NA|TRBJ1-1|TRBV6-5
CASSSRRGKAFF
TGTGCCAGCAGCTCCAGGCGAGGGAAGGCTTTCTTT
>NA|TRBD2|TRBJ2-5|TRBV9
CASSATAGGRQETQYF
TGTGCCAGCAGCGCCACAGCGGGGGGGCGTCAAGAGACCCAGTACTTC
>once|NA|TRBJ1-4|TRBV7-5
CARRAIRQGSPQGTNEKLFF
TGTGCCAGAAGGGCTATCCGACAGGGATCGCCACAGGGAACTAATGAAAAACTGTTTTTT
>NA|NA|TRBJ1-1|TRBV27
CASSSATEAFF
TGTGCCAGCAGTTCTGCCACTGAAGCTTTCTTT
>NA|TRBD1|TRBJ1-1|TRBV10-1
CASESNRQGPNTEAFF
TGCGCCAGCGAATCGAATAGACAGGGGCCGAACACTGAAGCTTTCTTT
>NA|TRBD1|TRBJ1-4|TRBV29-1
CSVDLVDREDDEKLFF
TGCAGCGTTGACCTCGTAGACAGGGAGGACGATGAAAAACTGTTTTTT
>NA|NA|TRBJ1-1|TRBV6-5
CASTQGRWTTEAFF
TGTGCCAGCACTCAGGGGCGATGGACCACTGAAGCTTTCTTT
>NA|TRBD2|TRBJ2-5|TRBV19
CASSRTSGRAEETQYF
TGTGCCAGTAGTAGAACTAGCGGGAGGGCCGAAGAGACCCAGTACTTC
>NA|TRBD1|TRBJ1-2|TRBV27
CASSPSTGGYDYGYTF
TGTGCCAGCAGTCCATCAACAGGGGGATATGACTATGGCTACACCTTC
>NA|NA|TRBJ1-2|TRBV6-2/TRBV6-3
CASSYAISDSYGYTF
TGTGCCAGCAGTTACGCTATCTCGGACAGCTATGGCTACACCTTC
>NA|NA|TRBJ1-2|TRBV12-3/TRBV12-4
CASAAGNYGYTF
TGTGCCAGCGCGGCCGGTAACTATGGCTACACCTTC
>once|NA|TRBJ2-7|TRBV5-1
CASSLDRNRAEQYF
TGCGCCAGCAGCTTGGATAGGAACAGGGCCGAGCAGTACTTC
>NA|NA|TRBJ1-2|TRBV27
CASSPTGSAYGYTF
TGTGCCAGCAGTCCAACAGGGTCCGCTTATGGCTACACCTTC
>NA|NA|TRBJ2-7|TRBV18
CASSPQGTPYEQYF
TGTGCCAGCTCACCACAGGGGACCCCTTACGAGCAGTACTTC
>NA|TRBD1|TRBJ1-4|TRBV7-9
CASGRGDEKLFF
TGTGCCAGCGGCAGGGGGGATGAAAAACTGTTTTTT
>NA|TRBD2|TRBJ2-2|TRBV4-2
CASSPGLAGGELFF
TGTGCCAGCAGTCCGGGACTAGCGGGAGGGGAGCTGTTTTTT
>NA|NA|TRBJ2-2|TRBV19
CASRSNTGELFF
TGTGCCAGCAGATCGAACACCGGGGAGCTGTTTTTT
>NA|TRBD1|TRBJ2-2|TRBV7-3
CASSSRTGWTGELFF
TGTGCCAGCAGCTCCCGGACAGGGTGGACCGGGGAGCTGTTTTTT